These 16 T cell receptor beta chains came from one sample sequenced in a study of T-cell reconstitution after alpha-beta-depleted transplantation in children. Construction of the TCRbeta library involved unique molecular identifiers. TCRdb called the PCR reads again in MiXCR, with one record for every CDR3 protein. This table has approximately 400,000 distinct CDR3 sequences, approximately 11% appearing once. The sequences come from PBMCs from the stem cell graft donor, collected from the stem cell graft. Receptors originate from a human donor who donated a stem cell graft to a child with acute myeloid leukemia.

There are many counts of this clonotype. The rearrangement joins TRBV5-1 to TRBJ1-4; D remains ambiguous. The ends were cut back, 4 bases at V and 2 bases at J, with 12 bases in the middle. CDR1 is SGHRS and CDR2 is YFSETQ in the germline V gene. This CDR3 has 15 amino acids. The CDR3 DNA reads TGCGCCAGCAGCGAAGGAGGGTCGACTAATGAAAAACTGTTTTTT. Amino acid sequence: CASSEGGSTNEKLFF.

J is TRBJ2-1 and V is TRBV7-9; 7 nucleotides line up with TRBD2. The germline V gene has CDR1 SEHNR and CDR2 FQNEAQ (reference sequence). The CDR3 has 13 amino acids. After removal of 10 bases from V and 3 bases from J, the junction contained 6 bases not matched to a gene. CDR3 nucleotides: TGTGCCACAATAGCGGGTGGCTACAATGAGCAGTTCTTC. It codes for CATIAGGYNEQFF.

This clonotype was detected many times. This chain joins TRBV9 and TRBJ2-5, with 11 bases aligning to TRBD1. Germline V gene data show CDR1 as SGDLS and CDR2 as YYNGEE. V shed 4 bases, J shed 4 bases, and the junction held 12 bases outside the gene matches. There are 17 residues in the CDR3. The CDR3 here is CASSPNTGTGGRETQYF. DNA of the CDR3: TGTGCCAGCAGCCCAAATACCGGGACAGGGGGTCGAGAGACCCAGTACTTC.

The chain's CDR3 is CASSYRRGGAGGAGANVLTF. CDR3 DNA: TGTGCCAGCAGCTATAGGAGGGGGGGAGCGGGAGGAGCTGGGGCCAACGTCCTGACTTTC. The chain combines TRBV7-6 with TRBJ2-6, with 9 bases fitting TRBD2. The V and J ends lost 4 bases and 2 bases, in that order; junction bases with no gene match: 15. This CDR3 region has 20 residues. Germline V CDR1 and CDR2: SGHVS, FNYEAQ.

There are many counts of this clonotype. The chain combines TRBV12-3 or TRBV12-4 with TRBJ1-2; TRBD1 matches at 8 bases. The CDR3 is 12 residues long. The V gene end was trimmed by 5 bases and the J gene end by 8 bases; junction bases not matched to a gene: 4. The CDR3 coding sequence is TGTGCCAGCAGTCAAGGACAGGGAGGCTACACCTTC. Translated, it gives CASSQGQGGYTF.

This clonotype turned up a few times. This sequence joins TRBV29-1 and TRBJ1-2, with 9 positions matching TRBD1. V gave up 6 bases and J gave up 2 bases; unmatched junction bases: 7. The CDR3 has 14 amino acids. The germline V gene has CDR1 SQVTM and CDR2 ANQGSEA. The CDR3 loop reads CSVRDREENYGYTF. For the CDR3, the DNA is TGCAGCGTGAGGGACAGGGAGGAAAACTATGGCTACACCTTC.

The chain joins TRBV4-2 to TRBJ2-1, with 8 nucleotides matching TRBD2. The CDR3 is 16 residues long. Germline values: CDR1 LGHNA, CDR2 YNFKEQ. The ends lost 4 bases at V and 6 bases at J; junction bases unmatched: 11. The CDR3 protein is CASSPESSGIGNEQFF. CDR3 DNA sequence: TGTGCCAGCAGCCCCGAGAGTAGCGGGATCGGCAATGAGCAGTTCTTC.

The sample holds a few counts of this clonotype. The chain has TRBV18 and TRBJ2-7; D may be TRBD2 (5 bases). The CDR3 sequence is 15 residues long. The germline V and J ends were trimmed by 4 bases and 5 bases, with 18 bases remaining between them. The germline CDR1 and CDR2 sequences are KGHSH and LQKENI. This CDR3 is CASSQRTGSVDEQYF. In DNA form, the CDR3 reads TGTGCCAGCTCACAGAGGACGGGGTCCGTGGACGAGCAGTACTTC.

This chain links TRBV18 with TRBJ1-6; perhaps TRBD1 as D (5 bases). V was cut by 2 bases and J by 3 bases, with 8 bases left in between. The CDR3 length is 15 residues. Germline lookup yields CDR1 KGHSH and CDR2 LQKENI. The DNA of the CDR3 is TGTGCCAGCTCACCAGAGGGGAACTATAATTCACCCCTCCACTTT. It is translated as CASSPEGNYNSPLHF.

This clonotype has just a few counts. V gene TRBV5-1 combines with J gene TRBJ2-1; D gene unclear. The CDR3 runs to 14 residues. CDR1 is SGHRS and CDR2 is YFSETQ in the germline V gene. Trimming stripped 1 base from V and 5 bases from J, with 10 bases between. The CDR3 loop reads CASSLMPDDNEQFF. In nucleotides, the CDR3 is TGCGCCAGCAGCTTGATGCCAGATGACAATGAGCAGTTCTTC.

The chain carries TRBV12-3 or TRBV12-4 and TRBJ2-5; weak D call: TRBD1 (6 bases). The V end lost 5 bases, the J end lost 5 bases, and 18 bases lay between the germline ends. The CDR3 consists of 15 residues. The CDR3 region has the DNA TGTGCCAGCAGTCCGGACAGCCGTCCCGTTGAGACCCAGTACTTC. Its protein product is CASSPDSRPVETQYF.

This clonotype showed up many times. The chain employs TRBV15 and TRBJ2-1; TRBD1 agrees at 7 bases. This CDR3 has 14 amino acids. Germline-derived CDR1 and CDR2 are LNHNV and YYDKDF (reference sequence). J gave up 7 bases and V 5 bases, and 8 bases lay outside the gene matches. CDR3 residues: CATSVRTGQNEQFF. The CDR3 DNA reads TGTGCCACCAGCGTCCGGACAGGACAAAATGAGCAGTTCTTC.

This clonotype has just a few counts. An end of the junction does not agree with germline; a read error may underlie this. V and J are TRBV7-7 and TRBJ2-1; D is undetermined. Germline CDR1 is SSHAT and CDR2 is FNYEAQ (reference sequence). This CDR3 spans 13 amino acids. CDR3 in amino acids: CASSEHGYNEQFF. CDR3 coding DNA: TGTGCTAGCAGCGAACACGGATACAATGAGCAGTTCTTC.

The chain links TRBV12-3 or TRBV12-4 to TRBJ2-1; 11 bases align to TRBD2. The CDR3 is made up of 15 amino acids. V lost 6 bases to trimming and J lost 7 bases; unmatched junction nucleotides: 8. CDR3 nucleotide sequence: TGTGCCAGCAGGCAAACTAGCGGGAGAGGGAATGAGCAGTTCTTC. Translating gives CASRQTSGRGNEQFF.

V usage is TRBV5-1 and J usage is TRBJ1-6; 9 bases match TRBD1. Germline V gene lookup returns CDR1 SGHRS and CDR2 YFSETQ. The CDR3 runs to 15 residues. Losses at the gene ends were 2 bases for V and 7 bases for J; bases not matched to a gene: 4. Written as DNA, the CDR3 is TGCGCCAGCAGCTTCGCCGGGACAGGGAATTCACCCCTCCACTTT. Its protein is CASSFAGTGNSPLHF. Variable domain in full (rest from reference TRBV5-1 and TRBJ1-6): KAGVTQTPRYLIKTRGQQVTLSCSPISGHRSVSWYQQTPGQGLQFLFEYFSETQRNKGNFPGRFSGRQFSNSRSEMNVSTLELGDSALYLCASSFAGTGNSPLHFGNGTRLTVT.

The rearrangement uses TRBV29-1 and TRBJ1-1; D is uncertain. The CDR3 runs 12 residues. With 6 bases removed from V and 1 base from J, the gap between germline ends came to 9 bases. CDR1 is SQVTM, CDR2 ANQGSEA, per germline. CDR3 nucleotides: TGCAGCGTCGGGAGGAGGAACACTGAAGCTTTCTTT. It translates to CSVGRRNTEAFF.